This passage covers 27 T cell receptor beta chains from one sample sequenced in a study of blood T cell repertoires in COVID-19. The data were produced by immunoSEQ multiplex PCR, yet TCRdb's version contains in-frame clones alone and is incomplete. The data show just under 40,000 clones, with about 94% seen just once and about 4% held by the top ten. Sequencing was carried out using peripheral blood. The receptors come from a human donor with active COVID-19. The donor label of this sample is uncertain.

The chain combines TRBV9 with TRBJ2-7; 11 positions match TRBD1. V lost 4 bases, J lost 4 bases, and 7 bases stayed unmatched. The CDR3 sequence is 15 residues long. Germline V gene data show CDR1 as SGDLS and CDR2 as YYNGEE. The CDR3, as DNA: TGTGCCAGCAGCCCCGGACAGGGGGCGCGGTACGAGCAGTACTTC. Translated: CASSPGQGARYEQYF.

J is TRBJ2-6 and V is TRBV5-5, with 9 bases matching TRBD1. V trimming: 4 bases; J trimming: 0 bases; junction bases outside the gene matches: 8. CDR3 length equals 18 residues. The germline CDR1 and CDR2 sequences are SGHKS and YYEKEE (reference sequence). CDR3 protein: CASSPFGTGNSGANVLTF. The CDR3 nucleotides are TGTGCCAGCAGCCCGTTTGGGACAGGGAACTCTGGGGCCAACGTCCTGACTTTC.

This chain connects TRBV12-3 or TRBV12-4 to TRBJ1-1; D is unclear. The V end lost 0 bases, the J end lost 1 base, and 3 bases lay between the germline ends. This CDR3 region has 13 residues. CDR3 DNA: TGTGCCAGCAGTTTAGCGGCGAACACTGAAGCTTTCTTT. Translating it yields CASSLAANTEAFF.

The rearrangement uses TRBV5-1 and TRBJ2-7; 10 positions agree with TRBD2. CDR1 and CDR2 (germline): SGHRS, YFSETQ. The V segment lost 0 bases and the J segment 3 bases; nucleotides outside the gene matches: 6. The CDR3 consists of 16 residues. Here the CDR3 DNA reads TGCGCCAGCAGCTTGGATCTCCTAGCGGGAGTCTACGAGCAGTACTTC. Residues: CASSLDLLAGVYEQYF.

This chain connects TRBV24-1 to TRBJ2-1, with 12 bases matching TRBD2. Germline V lookup: CDR1 KGHDR, CDR2 SFDVKD. The CDR3 runs to 16 residues. Trimming took 2 bases from V and 8 from J; bases not matched to a gene: 6. This chain's CDR3 is CATSDSSGGAWDEQFF. In DNA form, the CDR3 reads TGTGCCACCAGTGATTCTAGCGGGGGGGCATGGGATGAGCAGTTCTTC.

The rearrangement joins TRBV24-1 to TRBJ2-5, with TRBD1 matching 7 bases. The V gene end was trimmed by 4 bases and the J gene end by 4 bases; junction bases not matched to a gene: 8. The CDR3 extends over 15 amino acids. In germline, CDR1 is KGHDR, CDR2 SFDVKD. The CDR3, as DNA: TGTGCCACCAGTGACCCGGGACAGATACGAGAGACCCAGTACTTC. It yields the protein CATSDPGQIRETQYF.

This chain connects TRBV2 to TRBJ2-7, with D perhaps matching TRBD1 (6 bases). V was cut by 3 bases and J by 2 bases, with 11 bases left in between. This CDR3 contains 14 residues. Germline values: CDR1 SNHLY, CDR2 FYNNEI. The CDR3, as DNA: TGTGCCAGCAGTGACCGGGACAAGACCTACGAGCAGTACTTC. Its protein product is CASSDRDKTYEQYF.

The genes are TRBV29-1 and TRBJ2-5; D unclear. Trimming stripped 4 bases from V and 1 base from J, with 13 bases between. Germline CDR1 reads SQVTM; CDR2 reads ANQGSEA. This CDR3 has 14 amino acids. CDR3 sequence reads: CSVAGLQAQETQYF. CDR3 DNA sequence: TGCAGCGTTGCTGGGTTGCAGGCCCAAGAGACCCAGTACTTC.

The chain recombines TRBV24-1 with TRBJ2-2; D gene ambiguous. There are 12 residues in the CDR3. CDR1 is KGHDR, CDR2 SFDVKD, per germline. V was cut by 6 bases and J by 1 base, with 2 bases left in between. CDR3 region: CATSQNTGELFF. Written as DNA, the CDR3 is TGTGCCACCAGTCAGAACACCGGGGAGCTGTTTTTT.

The J gene is TRBJ2-3, the V gene TRBV7-8; D might be TRBD2 (6 bases). This CDR3 has 14 residues. The germline V gene encodes CDR1 SGHVS and CDR2 FQNEAQ. V lost 5 bases to trimming and J lost 6 bases, with 15 bases between them. The DNA of the CDR3 is TGTGCCAGCAGCCGATTCGCGGGAATGGATACGCAGTATTTT. Residues: CASSRFAGMDTQYF.

The rearrangement links TRBV11-2 to TRBJ2-1; 7 nucleotides agree with TRBD2. Trimming at V came to 5 bases and at J to 9 bases, leaving 4 bases not matched to a gene. Germline lookup yields CDR1 SGHAT and CDR2 FQNNGV. The CDR3 sequence is 12 residues long. The CDR3: CASSRGSGEQFF. DNA for the CDR3: TGTGCCAGCAGCCGCGGGAGCGGTGAGCAGTTCTTC.

In DNA, the CDR3 is TGTGCCAGCAGTCAGGTAACGCAGTATTTT. Amino acids: CASSQVTQYF. The rearrangement joins TRBV2 to TRBJ2-3; D uncertain. Per the germline V gene, CDR1 is SNHLY and CDR2 is FYNNEI. The CDR3 has 10 residues. V was cut by 5 bases and J by 9 bases, with 6 bases left in between.

This clone was counted between two and nine times. The CDR3 loop reads CASSRRRNYGYTF. The DNA of the CDR3 is TGTGCCAGCAGCCGGAGGAGGAACTATGGCTACACCTTC. The V and J genes are TRBV3-1 (or the pseudogene TRBV3-2) and TRBJ1-2; D call uncertain. Germline lookup yields CDR1 LGHDT and CDR2 YNNKEL (reference sequence). V shed 4 bases and J shed 2 bases, with 8 bases lying between them. The CDR3 extends over 13 amino acids.

The V gene is TRBV6-2 or TRBV6-3, the J gene TRBJ1-2; 8 bases fit TRBD1. CDR1 is MNHEY and CDR2 is SVGEGT in the germline V gene. The junction had 7 bases not matched to a gene; V was cut back by 2 bases and J by 2 bases. The CDR3 is 16 amino acids. The CDR3 loop is CASSYRAGGTNYGYTF. The CDR3 DNA reads TGTGCCAGCAGTTACCGGGCAGGGGGCACCAACTATGGCTACACCTTC.

The rearrangement links TRBV27 to TRBJ2-5, with TRBD1 as a possible D gene (6 bases). Germline V gene data show CDR1 as MNHEY and CDR2 as SMNVEV (reference sequence). Trimming shortened V by 8 bases and J by 2 bases, and 18 bases separated the two germline ends. The CDR3 contains 15 residues. As DNA, the CDR3 is TGTGCCAGCGGCCCAGCAGGGGTAGGTCAAGAGACCCAGTACTTC. Its translation: CASGPAGVGQETQYF.

DNA of the CDR3: TGTGCCAGCAGCTTAGACTTCACAGATACGCAGTATTTT. Translation gives CASSLDFTDTQYF. V usage is TRBV7-2 and J usage is TRBJ2-3; no clear D. The CDR3 totals 13 residues. CDR1 is SGHTA, CDR2 FQGNSA, per germline. V was clipped by 1 base and J by 2 bases, with 4 bases between them. Complete variable domain (other parts from reference TRBV7-2 and TRBJ2-3): GAGVSQSPSNKVTEKGKDVELRCDPISGHTALYWYRQSLGQGLEFLIYFQGNSAPDKSGLPSDRFSAERTGGSVSTLTIQRTQQEDSAVYLCASSLDFTDTQYFGPGTRLTVL.

This clone came up once. This chain uses TRBV3-1 (or the pseudogene TRBV3-2) with TRBJ2-5; D possibly corresponds to TRBD2 (5 bases). There are 15 residues in the CDR3. Looked up from germline, CDR1 is LGHDT and CDR2 is YNNKEL (reference sequence). The germline V and J ends were trimmed by 4 bases and 5 bases, with 17 bases remaining between them. CDR3 in DNA: TGTGCCAGCAGCCGCCGCGCAGCGGTGCGGGAGACCCAGTACTTC. Translated: CASSRRAAVRETQYF.

This clone was seen a single time. The V and J genes are TRBV28 and TRBJ2-7; D gene uncertain. CDR3 length: 15 residues. Trimming left V 4 bases short and J 1 base short, with 14 bases between. Germline CDR1 MDHEN, CDR2 SYDVKM. DNA for the CDR3: TGTGCCAGCAGTTGGGTTAGCCGTCGATCCTACGAGCAGTACTTC. Residues: CASSWVSRRSYEQYF.

This clone was seen a single time. The chain couples TRBV4-3 to TRBJ2-7; D is perhaps TRBD2 (6 bases). This CDR3 comprises 15 residues. The germline CDR1 and CDR2 sequences are LGHNA and YSLEER. The germline V and J ends were trimmed by 0 bases and 1 base, with 10 bases remaining between them. CDR3 sequence (DNA): TGCGCCAGCAGCCAAGACGGGGGTTTTTCCTACGAGCAGTACTTC. Protein product: CASSQDGGFSYEQYF.

The V call is TRBV15, the J call TRBJ2-7; D is unresolved. This CDR3 spans 14 amino acids. Germline CDR1 and CDR2: LNHNV and YYDKDF (reference sequence). Between the trimmed V and J ends, which lost 0 bases and 1 base, there was a span of 7 bases. The CDR3 here is CATSRDFGSYEQYF. The CDR3 bases are TGTGCCACCAGCAGAGATTTCGGTTCCTACGAGCAGTACTTC.

The CDR3 coding sequence is TGTGCCAGCTCACCACGGGGACAGGGGACCGAAAAACTGTTTTTT. Its protein is CASSPRGQGTEKLFF. This chain connects TRBV18 to TRBJ1-4; the match to TRBD1 covers 10 bases. V gave up 1 base and J gave up 8 bases; unmatched junction bases: 4. The germline CDR1 and CDR2 sequences are KGHSH and LQKENI. CDR3 length equals 15 residues.

The chain joins TRBV5-1 to TRBJ1-4; 7 bases match TRBD1. V lost 1 base and J lost 8; bases outside the gene matches: 11. In germline, CDR1 is SGHRS, CDR2 YFSETQ. CDR3 size: 16 residues. The CDR3 sequence is CASSLIGGASGEKLFF. The CDR3 coding sequence is TGCGCCAGCAGCTTGATAGGGGGCGCGAGCGGAGAAAAACTGTTTTTT.

The rearrangement uses TRBV18 and TRBJ2-5, with D possibly being TRBD2 (5 bases). Trimming cost V 0 bases and J 13 bases, with 18 bases left between them. Germline V gene data show CDR1 as KGHSH and CDR2 as LQKENI. The CDR3 contains 14 residues. The CDR3 DNA sequence: TGTGCCAGCTCACCACCCCTAGGACTGACTCCTCGGTACTTC. Amino acid sequence: CASSPPLGLTPRYF. Using reference TRBV18 and TRBJ2-5 for the parts outside the CDR3, the full variable domain is NAGVMQNPRHLVRRRGQEARLRCSPMKGHSHVYWYRQLPEEGLKFMVYLQKENIIDESGMPKERFSAEFPKEGPSILRIQQVVRGDSAAYFCASSPPLGLTPRYFGPGTRLLVL.

The chain links TRBV5-1 to TRBJ2-3; 7 bases line up with TRBD1. Losses at the gene ends were 4 bases for V and 0 bases for J; bases not matched to a gene: 5. CDR1 is SGHRS and CDR2 is YFSETQ in the germline V gene. There are 15 residues in the CDR3. CDR3 bases: TGCGCCAGCAGCCCGACAGGGCCTAGCACAGATACGCAGTATTTT. This sequence encodes CASSPTGPSTDTQYF.

J is TRBJ2-7 and V is TRBV7-2; 7 nucleotides align to TRBD2. Germline assignment: CDR1 SGHTA and CDR2 FQGNSA. The CDR3 is 16 residues long. Trimming cost V 4 bases and J 0 bases; bases outside gene matches: 9. CDR3: CASSSFGTISSYEQYF. DNA of the CDR3: TGTGCCAGCAGCTCGTTCGGGACTATTAGCTCCTACGAGCAGTACTTC.

V gene TRBV3-1 (or the pseudogene TRBV3-2) combines with J gene TRBJ2-5, with D perhaps matching TRBD2 (6 bases). This CDR3 spans 16 amino acids. The germline CDR1 and CDR2 sequences are LGHDT and YNNKEL (reference sequence). V was pared by 2 bases and J by 2 bases, with 15 bases between. The CDR3 loop reads CASSQHGAGRQETQYF. DNA of the CDR3: TGTGCCAGCAGCCAACATGGGGCGGGGAGGCAAGAGACCCAGTACTTC.

The V and J genes are TRBV5-1 and TRBJ1-3; D gene ambiguous. Germline CDR1 is SGHRS and CDR2 is YFSETQ. This CDR3 comprises 24 residues. V was cut by 3 bases and J by 0 bases, with 37 bases left in between. CDR3 sequence reads: CASSSSSRPPANKLDGSSGNTIYF. CDR3 DNA sequence: TGCGCCAGCAGCTCCTCCTCCCGACCCCCGGCGAACAAACTAGACGGGTCCTCTGGAAACACCATATATTTT.